This T cell receptor (beta chain) came from a study of STAT3 mutations in large granular lymphocyte leukemia. Background on the study: Roughly 40% of treated T-LGLL patients showed hematologic response to immunosuppression. General study points: Every T-cell large granular lymphocyte leukemia patient had at least one immunodominant TCR beta clonotype. Suggested: STAT3 mutation was not the ancestral event for these clonal expansions.

The CDR3 covers 15 residues. CDR1 is SGHRS and CDR2 is YFSETQ in the germline V gene. V was trimmed by 4 bases and J by 0 bases, leaving 12 bases between them. Regarding this clone: What it binds is not known.

About 40,000 productive templates were obtained per sample on average. Sequenced by immunoSEQ multiplex PCR; TCRdb stores in-frame clones only, minus some. This table has approximately 45,000 clones, about 81% appearing once. The specimen sequenced was PBMCs. The chain carries TRBV5-1 and TRBJ2-3, with D perhaps assigned TRBD1 or TRBD2 (5 bases each). This TCR was sampled from a human donor with T large granular lymphocyte leukemia. Some clones in this sample may be carry-over from other donors' samples. DNA for the CDR3: TGCGCCAGCAGCACTCCGGGGCCTAGCACAGATACGCAGTATTTT. Residues: CASSTPGPSTDTQYF.